This T cell receptor (beta chain) stems from a study of cytomegalovirus exposure and HLA in healthy donors. Notes on the study in general: The classifier, whose performance was assessed in both the original and validation cohorts, reportedly diagnosed cytomegalovirus status with high specificity and sensitivity.

PCR primers comprised 60 Vbeta and 13 Jbeta primers. Sequencing was performed with immunoSEQ multiplex PCR; in TCRdb, only in-frame clones are kept and a portion is missing. This repertoire shows roughly 90,000 clones, roughly 80% found once; its top ten account for around 4.3%. In this sample, this clone turned up once. Its specificity is unknown. The sequence derives from a woman aged 40 to 50 in good health and CMV-seropositive. Specimen: PBMCs.

The CDR3 coding sequence is TGTGCCAGCAGCCATCTGAGGGATGAGCAGTTCTTC. This translates into CASSHLRDEQFF. This sequence joins TRBV16 and TRBJ2-1; D is perhaps TRBD2 (5 bases). Trimming stripped 3 bases from V and 8 bases from J, with 8 bases between. Germline lookup yields CDR1 KGHSY and CDR2 FQNENV. The CDR3 runs to 12 residues.